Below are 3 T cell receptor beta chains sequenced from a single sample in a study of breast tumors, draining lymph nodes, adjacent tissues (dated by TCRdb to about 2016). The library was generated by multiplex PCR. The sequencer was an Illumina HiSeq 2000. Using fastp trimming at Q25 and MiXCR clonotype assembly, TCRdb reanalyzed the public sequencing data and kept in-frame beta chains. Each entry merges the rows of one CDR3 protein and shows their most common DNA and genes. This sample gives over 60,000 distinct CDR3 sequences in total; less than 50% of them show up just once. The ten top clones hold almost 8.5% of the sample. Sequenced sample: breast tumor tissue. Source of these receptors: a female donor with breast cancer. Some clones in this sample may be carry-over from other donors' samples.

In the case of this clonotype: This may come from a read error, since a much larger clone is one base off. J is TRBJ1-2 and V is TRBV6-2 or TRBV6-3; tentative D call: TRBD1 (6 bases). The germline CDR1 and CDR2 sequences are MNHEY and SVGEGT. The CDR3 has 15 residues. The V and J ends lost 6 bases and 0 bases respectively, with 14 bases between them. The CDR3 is CASRWGAASNYGYTF. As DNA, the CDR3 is TGTGCCAGCAGATGGGGGGCAGCCTCTAACTATGGCTACACCTTC.

The CDR3 protein is CASSLRQGITDTQYF. CDR3 in DNA: TGTGCCAGCAGCTTAAGACAGGGGATCACAGATACGCAGTATTTT. The J gene is TRBJ2-3, the V gene TRBV7-8; 8 nucleotides line up with TRBD1. The V gene's germline CDR1 is SGHVS and CDR2 FQNEAQ. Unmatched junction bases numbered 3, after V lost 2 bases and J lost 2 bases. CDR3 size: 15 residues.

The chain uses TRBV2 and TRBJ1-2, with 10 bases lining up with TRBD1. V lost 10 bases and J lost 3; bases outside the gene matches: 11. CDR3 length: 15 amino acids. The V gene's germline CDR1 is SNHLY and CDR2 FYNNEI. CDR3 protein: CANQSFGQGDYGYTF. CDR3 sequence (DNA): TGTGCCAACCAATCTTTCGGACAGGGGGACTATGGCTACACCTTC. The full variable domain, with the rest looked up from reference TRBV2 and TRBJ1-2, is EPEVTQTPSHQVTQMGQEVILRCVPISNHLYFYWYRQILGQKVEFLVSFYNNEISEKSEIFDDQFSVERPDGSNFTLKIRSTKLEDSAMYFCANQSFGQGDYGYTFGSGTRLTVV.